This TCR beta chain originates from a study of cytomegalovirus exposure and HLA in healthy donors. The PCR ran on 60 Vbeta and 13 Jbeta primers. Only in-frame clones appear in the TCRdb table, and some are missing; sequencing was by immunoSEQ multiplex PCR. Among approximately 100,000 clones, over 8% were seen once, and the ten largest hold just over 5%. CDR3 length equals 19 residues. The V and J ends lost 2 bases and 4 bases, in that order; junction bases with no gene match: 11. CDR1 MGHRA and CDR2 YSYEKL come from the germline V gene. The sequence was collected from a man in his fifties in good health and CMV-seropositive. The rearrangement joins TRBV4-1 to TRBJ2-6; 10 bases fit TRBD1. Sequencing was done on a sample of PBMCs. This chain's CDR3 is CASSQFAGTGVSGANVLTF. The DNA of the CDR3 is TGCGCCAGCAGCCAATTCGCCGGGACAGGGGTATCCGGGGCCAACGTCCTGACTTTC.